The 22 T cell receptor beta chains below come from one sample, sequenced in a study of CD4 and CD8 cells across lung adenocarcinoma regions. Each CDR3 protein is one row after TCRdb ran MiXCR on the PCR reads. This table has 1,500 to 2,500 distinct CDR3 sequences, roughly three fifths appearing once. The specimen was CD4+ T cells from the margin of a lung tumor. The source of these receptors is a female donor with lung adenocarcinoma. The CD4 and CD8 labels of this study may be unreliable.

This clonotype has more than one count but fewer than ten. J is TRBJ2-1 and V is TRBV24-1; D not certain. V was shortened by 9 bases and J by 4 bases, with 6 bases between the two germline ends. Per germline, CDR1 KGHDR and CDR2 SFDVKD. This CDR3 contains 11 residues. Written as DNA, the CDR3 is TGTGCCACCGAAATGTACAATGAGCAGTTCTTC. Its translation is CATEMYNEQFF.

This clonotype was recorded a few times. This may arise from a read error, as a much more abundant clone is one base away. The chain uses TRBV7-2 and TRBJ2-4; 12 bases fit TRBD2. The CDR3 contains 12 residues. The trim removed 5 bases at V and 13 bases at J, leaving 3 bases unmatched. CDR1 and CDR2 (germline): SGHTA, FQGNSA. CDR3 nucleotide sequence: TGTGCCAGCAGCCGTGGGACTAGCGGGCAGTACTTC. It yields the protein CASSRGTSGQYF. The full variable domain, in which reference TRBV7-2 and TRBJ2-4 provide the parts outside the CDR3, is GAGVSQSPSNKVTEKGKDVELRCDPISGHTALYWYRQSLGQGLEFLIYFQGNSAPDKSGLPSDRFSAERTGGSVSTLTIQRTQQEDSAVYLCASSRGTSGQYFGAGTRLSVL.

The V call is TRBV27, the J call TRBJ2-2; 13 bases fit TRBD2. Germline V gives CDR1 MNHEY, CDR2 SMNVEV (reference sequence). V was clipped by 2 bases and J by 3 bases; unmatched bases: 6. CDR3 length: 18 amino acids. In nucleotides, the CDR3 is TGTGCCAGCAGTTTAAGACGACTAGCGGGAGGCTACACCGGGGAGCTGTTTTTT. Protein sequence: CASSLRRLAGGYTGELFF.

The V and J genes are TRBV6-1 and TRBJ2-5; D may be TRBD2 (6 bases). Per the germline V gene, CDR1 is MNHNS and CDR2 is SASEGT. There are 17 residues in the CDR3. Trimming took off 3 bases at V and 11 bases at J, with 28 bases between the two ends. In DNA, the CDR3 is TGTGCCAGCAGTGATTACCGCGGGATTACCACCTACAATGAGCAGTACTTC. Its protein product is CASSDYRGITTYNEQYF.

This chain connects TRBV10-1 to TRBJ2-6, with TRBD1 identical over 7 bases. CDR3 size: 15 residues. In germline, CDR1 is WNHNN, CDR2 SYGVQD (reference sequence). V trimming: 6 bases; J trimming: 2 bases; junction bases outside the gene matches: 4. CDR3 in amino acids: CASSVGGAGANVLTF. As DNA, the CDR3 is TGCGCCAGCAGCGTAGGGGGCGCTGGGGCCAACGTCCTGACTTTC.

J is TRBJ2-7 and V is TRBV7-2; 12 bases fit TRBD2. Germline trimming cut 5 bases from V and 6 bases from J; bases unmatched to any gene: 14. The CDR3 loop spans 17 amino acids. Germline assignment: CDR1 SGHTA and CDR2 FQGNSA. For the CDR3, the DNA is TGTGCCAGCAGCCCCGCCCGACTAGCGGGAGAACCGCTCGAGCAGTACTTC. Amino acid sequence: CASSPARLAGEPLEQYF.

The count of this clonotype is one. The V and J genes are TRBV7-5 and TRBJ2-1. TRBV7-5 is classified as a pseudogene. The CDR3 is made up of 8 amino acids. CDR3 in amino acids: CITVQWSW. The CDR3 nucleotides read TGTATCACTGTGCAGTGGAGTTGG.

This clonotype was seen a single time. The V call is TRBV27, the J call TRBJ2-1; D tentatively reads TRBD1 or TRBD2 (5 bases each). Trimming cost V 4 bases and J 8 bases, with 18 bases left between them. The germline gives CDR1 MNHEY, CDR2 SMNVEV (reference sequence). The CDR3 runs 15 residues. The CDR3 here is CASSSATWGFDEQFF. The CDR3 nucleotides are TGTGCCAGCAGTTCCGCGACTTGGGGGTTCGATGAGCAGTTCTTC.

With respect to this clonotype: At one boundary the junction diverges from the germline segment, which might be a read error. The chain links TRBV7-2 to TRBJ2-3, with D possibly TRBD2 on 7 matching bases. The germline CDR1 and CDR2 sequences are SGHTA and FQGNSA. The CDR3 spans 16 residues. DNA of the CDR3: TGTGCCAGCGCGCCTAGGGGGGGCCGGAACACAGATACCCAGTATTTC. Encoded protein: CASAPRGGRNTDTQYF.

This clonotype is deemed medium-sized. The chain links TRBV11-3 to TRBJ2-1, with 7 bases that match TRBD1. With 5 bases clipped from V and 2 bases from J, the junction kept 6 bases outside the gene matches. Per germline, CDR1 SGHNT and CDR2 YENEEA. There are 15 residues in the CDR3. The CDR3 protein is CASSPKDRPYNEQFF. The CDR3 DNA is TGTGCCAGCAGCCCCAAGGACAGGCCCTACAATGAGCAGTTCTTC. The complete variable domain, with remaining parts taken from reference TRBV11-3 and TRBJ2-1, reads EAGVVQSPRYKIIEKKQPVAFWCNPISGHNTLYWYLQNLGQGPELLIRYENEEAVDDSQLPKDRFSAERLKGVDSTLKIQPAELGDSAVYLCASSPKDRPYNEQFFGPGTRLTVL.

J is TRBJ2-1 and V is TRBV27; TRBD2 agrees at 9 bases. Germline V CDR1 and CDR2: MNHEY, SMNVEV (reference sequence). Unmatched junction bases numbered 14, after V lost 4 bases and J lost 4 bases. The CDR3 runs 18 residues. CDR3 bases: TGTGCCAGCAGTTCGCCACAGGGTCAGCTAGCGGGATACAATGAGCAGTTCTTC. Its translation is CASSSPQGQLAGYNEQFF.

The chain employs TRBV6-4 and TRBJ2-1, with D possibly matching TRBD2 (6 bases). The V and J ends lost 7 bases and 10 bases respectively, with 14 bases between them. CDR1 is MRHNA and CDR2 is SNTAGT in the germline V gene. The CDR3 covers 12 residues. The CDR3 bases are TGTGCCAGCACTCTCGTCGGAGGGGAGCAGTTCTTC. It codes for CASTLVGGEQFF.

Here the CDR3 DNA reads TGTGCCAGCAGTTACTCGATCCAGGCAGGCCAACTTTATGGCTACACCTTC. This codes for CASSYSIQAGQLYGYTF. This chain joins TRBV6-5 and TRBJ1-2; the D is unclear. Germline V lookup: CDR1 MNHEY, CDR2 SVGAGI. V dropped 0 bases and J dropped 5 bases, with 19 bases sitting between them. The CDR3 sequence is 17 residues long.

The CDR3 spells CASGEHEQFF. The CDR3 DNA is TGTGCCAGCGGGGAGCATGAGCAGTTCTTC. V is TRBV12-3 or TRBV12-4 and J is TRBJ2-1; weak D call: TRBD2 (5 bases). The CDR3 runs to 10 residues. V was pared by 8 bases and J by 8 bases, with 7 bases between.

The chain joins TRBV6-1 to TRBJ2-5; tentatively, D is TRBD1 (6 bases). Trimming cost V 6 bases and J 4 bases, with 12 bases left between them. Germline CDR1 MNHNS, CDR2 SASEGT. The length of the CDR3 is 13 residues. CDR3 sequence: CASRMTGVETQYF. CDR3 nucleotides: TGTGCCAGCAGGATGACAGGCGTAGAGACCCAGTACTTC.

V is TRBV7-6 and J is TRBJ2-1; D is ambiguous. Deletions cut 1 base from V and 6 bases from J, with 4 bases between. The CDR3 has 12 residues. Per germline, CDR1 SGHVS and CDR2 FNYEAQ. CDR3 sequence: CASSLGLNEQFF. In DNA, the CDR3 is TGTGCCAGCAGCTTAGGACTCAATGAGCAGTTCTTC.

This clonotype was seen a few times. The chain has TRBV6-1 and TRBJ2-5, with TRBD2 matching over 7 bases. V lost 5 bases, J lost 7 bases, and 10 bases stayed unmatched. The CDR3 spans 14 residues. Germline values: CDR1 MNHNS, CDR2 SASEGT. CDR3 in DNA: TGTGCCAGCAGTCGGACTAGATGGGAAAGGACCCAGTACTTC. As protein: CASSRTRWERTQYF.

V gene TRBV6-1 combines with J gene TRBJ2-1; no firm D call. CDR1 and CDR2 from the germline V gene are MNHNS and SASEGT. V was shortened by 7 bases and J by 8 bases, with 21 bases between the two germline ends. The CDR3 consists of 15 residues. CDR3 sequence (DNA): TGTGCCAGCAAAAAGTCCCGGACCGGGTGGGATGAGCAGTTCTTC. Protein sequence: CASKKSRTGWDEQFF.

CDR3 loop: CASRTGQRSSYNEQFF. The CDR3, as DNA: TGTGCCAGCAGAACAGGGCAGCGGTCCTCCTACAATGAGCAGTTCTTC. The gene calls are TRBV6-1 and TRBJ2-1, with D possibly being TRBD1 (6 bases). The CDR3 covers 16 residues. Germline V CDR1 and CDR2: MNHNS, SASEGT. The V gene lost 6 bases and the J gene lost 0 bases, with 15 bases spanning the gap.

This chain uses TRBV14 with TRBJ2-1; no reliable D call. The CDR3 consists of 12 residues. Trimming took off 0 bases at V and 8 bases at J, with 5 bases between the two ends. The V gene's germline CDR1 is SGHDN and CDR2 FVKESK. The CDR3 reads CASSQDSDEQFF. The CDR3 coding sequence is TGTGCCAGCAGCCAAGATTCGGATGAGCAGTTCTTC.

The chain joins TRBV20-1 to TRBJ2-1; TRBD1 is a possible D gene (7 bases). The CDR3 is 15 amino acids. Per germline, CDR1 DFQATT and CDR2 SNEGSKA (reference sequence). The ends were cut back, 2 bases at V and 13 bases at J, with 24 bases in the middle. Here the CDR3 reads CSARIPTGWRAGQFF. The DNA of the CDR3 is TGCAGTGCTAGAATTCCGACAGGGTGGAGGGCAGGCCAGTTCTTC.

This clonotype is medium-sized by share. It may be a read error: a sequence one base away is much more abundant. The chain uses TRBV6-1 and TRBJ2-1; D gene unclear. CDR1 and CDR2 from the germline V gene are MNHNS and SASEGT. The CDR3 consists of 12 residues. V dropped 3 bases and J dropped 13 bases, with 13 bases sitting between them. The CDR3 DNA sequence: TGTGCCAGCAGTGATCAGCAAGAGACCCAGTTCTTC. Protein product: CASSDQQETQFF.